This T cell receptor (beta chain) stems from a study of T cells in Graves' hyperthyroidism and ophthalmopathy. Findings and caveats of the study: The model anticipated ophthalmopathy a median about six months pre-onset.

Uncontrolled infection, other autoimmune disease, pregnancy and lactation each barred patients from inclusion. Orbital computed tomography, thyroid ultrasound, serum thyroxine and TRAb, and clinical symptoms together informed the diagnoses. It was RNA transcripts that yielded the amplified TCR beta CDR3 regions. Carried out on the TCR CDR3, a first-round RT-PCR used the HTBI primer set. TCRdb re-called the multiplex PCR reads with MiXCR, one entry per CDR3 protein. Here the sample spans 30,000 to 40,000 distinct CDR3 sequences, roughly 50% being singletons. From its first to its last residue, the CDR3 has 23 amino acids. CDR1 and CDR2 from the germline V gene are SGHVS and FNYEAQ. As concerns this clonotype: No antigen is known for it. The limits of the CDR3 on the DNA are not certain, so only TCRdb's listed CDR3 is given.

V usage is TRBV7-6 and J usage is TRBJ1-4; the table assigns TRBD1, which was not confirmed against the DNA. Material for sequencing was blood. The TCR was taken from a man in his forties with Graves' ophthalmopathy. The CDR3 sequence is CASSHGTLYEQYFGPGNNEKLLF.